Following are 21 T cell receptor beta chains from one sample sequenced in a study of T-cell reconstitution after alpha-beta-depleted transplantation in children. Unique molecular identifiers featured in how the TCRbeta library was prepared. TCRdb recomputed calls from the PCR reads with MiXCR, one row per CDR3 protein. The sample lists around 440,000 distinct CDR3 sequences; roughly 16% were seen once. Source: PBMCs, mostly from graft donor cells, taken 360 days after TCRalphabeta/CD19-depleted stem cell transplant. The receptors derive from a boy under two years old who had a stem cell transplant for Wiskott-Aldrich syndrome, so the T cells may come from the graft donor.

V usage is TRBV20-1 and J usage is TRBJ1-5; 7 bases agree with TRBD1. Germline V lookup: CDR1 DFQATT, CDR2 SNEGSKA (reference sequence). This CDR3 contains 14 residues. With V trimmed by 3 bases and J by 9 bases, 11 bases remained unmatched. CDR3 in DNA: TGCAGTGCTAGTCTTATCGCAGGGGGTGGGCCCCAGCATTTT. Amino acid sequence: CSASLIAGGGPQHF.

This clonotype has a count of ten or more. The chain combines TRBV7-9 with TRBJ2-1; D unclear. Germline V gives CDR1 SEHNR, CDR2 FQNEAQ (reference sequence). The CDR3 is 13 residues long. V was trimmed by 2 bases and J by 9 bases, leaving 11 bases between them. The CDR3 nucleotides are TGTGCCAGCAGCTTAAAGCCTACAACTGAGCAGTTCTTC. Translated: CASSLKPTTEQFF.

This chain links TRBV20-1 with TRBJ2-7; 7 positions match TRBD1. The CDR3 sequence is 12 residues long. V shed 6 bases and J 4 bases; nucleotides not matched to a gene: 6. The germline V gene encodes CDR1 DFQATT and CDR2 SNEGSKA (reference sequence). The CDR3 DNA follows: TGCAGTGCAGCCTCGACAGGGTACGAGCAGTACTTC. This gives the protein CSAASTGYEQYF.

This clonotype was seen at least ten times. This rearrangement joins TRBV12-3 or TRBV12-4 to TRBJ2-5, with 9 bases that match TRBD1. V shed 8 bases, J shed 3 bases, and the junction held 4 bases outside the gene matches. This CDR3 has 13 residues. The CDR3 DNA sequence: TGTGCCAGCTCCGGGACAGGGAAAGAGACCCAGTACTTC. This sequence encodes CASSGTGKETQYF.

The chain employs TRBV12-3 or TRBV12-4 and TRBJ1-4; no firm D call. The CDR3 has 15 amino acids. V lost 6 bases, J lost 7 bases, and 18 bases lay in between. CDR3 sequence reads: CASSAWVGLGEKLFF. The CDR3 DNA follows: TGTGCCAGCAGCGCCTGGGTAGGGTTAGGTGAAAAACTGTTTTTT.

This clonotype has more than one count but fewer than ten. The V gene is TRBV9, the J gene TRBJ1-1; D is ambiguous. This CDR3 contains 15 residues. The ends were cut back, 0 bases at V and 1 base at J, with 10 bases in the middle. Germline CDR1 is SGDLS and CDR2 is YYNGEE. CDR3 coding DNA: TGTGCCAGCAGCGTAGGTTACCCGGGGAACACTGAAGCTTTCTTT. This gives the protein CASSVGYPGNTEAFF.

The chain uses TRBV9 and TRBJ2-3, with a tentative D call TRBD1 (5 bases). Germline V lookup: CDR1 SGDLS, CDR2 YYNGEE. Trimming stripped 0 bases from V and 1 base from J, with 12 bases between. The CDR3 runs to 16 residues. The CDR3: CASSVVRAVGTDTQYF. The CDR3 DNA follows: TGTGCCAGCAGCGTAGTCAGGGCGGTAGGCACAGATACGCAGTATTTT. Looking up the rest from reference TRBV9 and TRBJ2-3 gives the full variable domain: DSGVTQTPKHLITATGQRVTLRCSPRSGDLSVYWYQQSLDQGLQFLIQYYNGEERAKGNILERFSAQQFPDLHSELNLSSLELGDSALYFCASSVVRAVGTDTQYFGPGTRLTVL.

This chain links TRBV28 with TRBJ2-4; tentatively, D is TRBD1 (5 bases). Germline CDR1 is MDHEN and CDR2 is SYDVKM. This CDR3 has 15 amino acids. V was trimmed by 6 bases and J by 0 bases, leaving 12 bases between them. This chain's CDR3 is CASSWTPLAKNIQYF. CDR3 in DNA: TGTGCCAGCAGCTGGACACCACTAGCCAAAAACATTCAGTACTTC.

J is TRBJ2-3 and V is TRBV6-1; D uncertain. Trimming removed 5 bases at V and 6 bases at J, with 30 bases between. This CDR3 region has 19 residues. Per germline, CDR1 MNHNS and CDR2 SASEGT. In nucleotides, the CDR3 is TGTGCCAGCAGTCGCCGCCTGACCTCACAGATACGCAGTATGGATACGCAGTATTTT. Protein product: CASSRRLTSQIRSMDTQYF.

This clonotype was observed a handful of times. V gene TRBV6-1 combines with J gene TRBJ1-2; 7 nucleotides agree with TRBD1. This CDR3 contains 15 residues. The V and J ends lost 6 bases and 3 bases, in that order; junction bases with no gene match: 10. Germline V gene sequence: CDR1 MNHNS, CDR2 SASEGT. The CDR3 reads CASRPTGQLYYGYTF. In DNA form, the CDR3 reads TGTGCCAGCAGACCTACGGGACAGCTTTACTATGGCTACACCTTC.

This clonotype has more than one count but fewer than ten. This CDR3 is CSASSTPGTGELFF. As DNA, the CDR3 is TGCAGCGCGTCCTCAACTCCAGGCACCGGGGAGCTGTTTTTT. This sequence joins TRBV29-1 and TRBJ2-2; D gene ambiguous. The CDR3 sequence is 14 residues long. V lost 7 bases and J lost 4, with 16 bases in between. Germline loops: CDR1 SQVTM, CDR2 ANQGSEA.

This clonotype occurred a few times. The chain links TRBV29-1 to TRBJ2-5; 7 bases are a match to TRBD1. This CDR3 has 12 amino acids. The ends lost 6 bases at V and 4 bases at J; junction bases unmatched: 5. Germline-derived CDR1 and CDR2 are SQVTM and ANQGSEA. CDR3 sequence (DNA): TGCAGCGTCATGACAGGGAGAGAGACCCAGTACTTC. This sequence encodes CSVMTGRETQYF. The entire variable domain, with the rest obtained from reference TRBV29-1 and TRBJ2-5, is as follows: SAVISQKPSRDICQRGTSLTIQCQVDSQVTMMFWYRQQPGQSLTLIATANQGSEATYESGFVIDKFPISRPNLTFSTLTVSNMSPEDSSIYLCSVMTGRETQYFGPGTRLLVL.

This clonotype has just a few counts. This chain uses TRBV19 with TRBJ2-7; TRBD2 agrees at 7 bases. V lost 9 bases, J lost 3 bases, and 11 bases stayed unmatched. The germline V gene has CDR1 LNHDA and CDR2 SQIVND (reference sequence). The length of the CDR3 is 14 residues. CDR3 residues: CASRRAGRSYEQYF. CDR3 coding DNA: TGTGCCAGCCGCCGAGCGGGAAGAAGCTACGAGCAGTACTTC.

V is TRBV7-2 and J is TRBJ2-4; 9 positions agree with TRBD1. CDR1 and CDR2 from the germline V gene are SGHTA and FQGNSA. The V and J ends lost 0 bases and 0 bases, in that order; junction bases with no gene match: 3. This CDR3 spans 17 amino acids. The CDR3, as DNA: TGTGCCAGCAGCTTAGCCCGGGACAGGGTAGCCAAAAACATTCAGTACTTC. Residues: CASSLARDRVAKNIQYF.

This clonotype has more than one count but fewer than ten. This chain connects TRBV10-3 to TRBJ2-7, with TRBD2 as a possible D gene (5 bases). Germline CDR1 is ENHRY and CDR2 is SYGVKD. The CDR3 is 13 residues long. V lost 8 bases and J lost 5, with 16 bases in between. As DNA, the CDR3 is TGTGCCATCGGAACTAGTAGGTTCCACGAGCAGTACTTC. Encoded protein: CAIGTSRFHEQYF.

In its sample, this clonotype was seen a few times. The chain carries TRBV5-1 and TRBJ2-1; 8 nucleotides agree with TRBD2. V lost 2 bases and J lost 7; bases outside the gene matches: 5. This CDR3 has 14 residues. The germline CDR1 and CDR2 sequences are SGHRS and YFSETQ. The CDR3 nucleotides are TGCGCCAGCAGCTTCGGGGGGGCCACGAATGAGCAGTTCTTC. Protein product: CASSFGGATNEQFF.

This clonotype was seen a few times. The chain carries TRBV4-3 and TRBJ2-5; a possible D gene is TRBD1 (6 bases). The CDR3 loop spans 14 amino acids. Looked up from germline, CDR1 is LGHNA and CDR2 is YSLEER. V lost 2 bases and J 7 bases, leaving 14 bases between the germline ends. CDR3 coding DNA: TGCGCCAGCAGCCAACTTGGACAGCCTAGGACCCAGTACTTC. This sequence encodes CASSQLGQPRTQYF.

This chain links TRBV28 with TRBJ2-5; the D gene is possibly TRBD2 (5 bases). There are 13 residues in the CDR3. V lost 10 bases, J lost 2 bases, and 14 bases lay in between. The germline V gene has CDR1 MDHEN and CDR2 SYDVKM. The DNA for the CDR3 is TGTGCCACCGCCGAGGGCCGGCAAGAGACCCAGTACTTC. This gives the protein CATAEGRQETQYF.

This clonotype has a handful of counts. The chain couples TRBV7-8 to TRBJ2-2; possible D gene TRBD2, 6 bases. Trimming removed 0 bases at V and 7 bases at J, with 12 bases between. This CDR3 region has 15 residues. The V gene's germline CDR1 is SGHVS and CDR2 FQNEAQ. The CDR3 spells CASSLAQTRSGELFF. The CDR3 DNA reads TGTGCCAGCAGCTTAGCGCAGACTAGAAGCGGGGAGCTGTTTTTT.

This clonotype turned up a few times. The chain employs TRBV24-1 and TRBJ2-2; D not certain. V lost 9 bases to trimming and J lost 1 base, with 8 bases between them. This CDR3 has 13 residues. Looked up from germline, CDR1 is KGHDR and CDR2 is SFDVKD. The CDR3 nucleotides read TGTGCCACCCAATCTCAGAACACCGGGGAGCTGTTTTTT. Amino acid sequence: CATQSQNTGELFF.

This clonotype was observed a few times. This chain uses TRBV5-1 with TRBJ2-3; no firm D call. Per germline, CDR1 SGHRS and CDR2 YFSETQ. Trimming cost V 4 bases and J 5 bases, with 8 bases left between them. The CDR3 extends over 12 amino acids. CDR3 bases: TGCGCCAGCAGCACAAACGGAGATACGCAGTATTTT. This sequence encodes CASSTNGDTQYF.